This TCR beta chain stems from a study of blood T cell repertoires in COVID-19. Study context: Acute-phase and convalescent COVID-19 samples originated in the United States, Italy and Spain.

Original processing notes: For nucleated cells, counts were estimated from reference gene primer amplification. Assay: immunoSEQ multiplex PCR; the TCRdb copy retains only in-frame clones and omits some. For V, J and clone size, that table is used; D and trimming come from the DNA. The sample comprises around 290,000 clones, around nine tenths of which are singletons, and 1.5% to 2% rests with the top ten. From germline, CDR1 is SGHRS and CDR2 YFSETQ. V lost 3 bases and J lost 5, with 12 bases in between. The CDR3 runs 14 residues. Recovered status in Cohort 3 required two negative PCRs, clearance, or symptom resolution.

The sample comprised PBMCs or T cells enriched from blood (not recorded which). This clonotype was obtained from a woman between 35 and 50 years old who had recovered from COVID-19. The J gene is TRBJ1-5, the V gene TRBV5-1; D is ambiguous. CDR3 in DNA: TGCGCCAGCAGCTCGGACGGGGTGGATCAGCCCCAGCATTTT. Translated, it gives CASSSDGVDQPQHF.